This T cell receptor beta chain was captured in a study of tumor-infiltrating lymphocytes in glioblastoma multiforme. Three nested ARM-PCR rounds with V-beta and C-beta primers built TCRB libraries. No unique molecular identifiers were described for these TCRB libraries. From the multiplex PCR reads, TCRdb called clonotypes with MiXCR, one entry per CDR3 protein. This table has thousands of distinct CDR3 sequences, about 74% appearing once. The CDR3 is made up of 13 amino acids. Trimming removed 7 bases from V and 5 bases from J, with 12 bases in between. The germline CDR1 and CDR2 sequences are MNHEY and SVGEGT.

The sequencing sample was made of brain tumor tissue. The TCR was taken from a male donor with glioblastoma. The chain couples TRBV6-2 or TRBV6-3 to TRBJ2-4; the D is unclear. CDR3 protein: CASKRRSENIQYF. In DNA, the CDR3 is TGTGCCAGCAAGCGAAGAAGTGAAAACATTCAGTACTTC.